Presented here are 30 T cell receptor beta chains from one specimen sequenced in a study of blood T cell repertoires in COVID-19. Assay: immunoSEQ multiplex PCR; the TCRdb copy retains only in-frame clones and omits some. The sample includes approximately 190,000 clones, 82% of them seen just once. Specimen: peripheral blood. These receptors came from a woman aged 60 to 75 with COVID-19, enrolled during active disease.

The chain employs TRBV28 and TRBJ1-5, with 10 bases matching TRBD1. The trim removed 5 bases at V and 2 bases at J, leaving 3 bases unmatched. From germline, CDR1 is MDHEN and CDR2 SYDVKM. The CDR3 consists of 15 residues. CDR3 sequence: CASSRDRGGNQPQHF. In DNA form, the CDR3 reads TGTGCCAGCAGTAGGGACAGGGGAGGCAATCAGCCCCAGCATTTT.

The chain is built from TRBV5-4 and TRBJ1-2, with D uncertain. V gave up 4 bases and J gave up 0 bases, with 10 bases separating them. Germline V gene data show CDR1 as SGHNT and CDR2 as YYREEE (reference sequence). The CDR3 contains 14 residues. The DNA for the CDR3 is TGTGCCAGCAGCCGTCCCGGGACTAACTATGGCTACACCTTC. Its translation: CASSRPGTNYGYTF.

This rearrangement joins TRBV5-1 to TRBJ2-1; 8 positions match TRBD2. V lost 4 bases to trimming and J lost 5 bases; unmatched junction nucleotides: 5. The length of the CDR3 is 14 residues. Per germline, CDR1 SGHRS and CDR2 YFSETQ. For the CDR3, the DNA is TGCGCCAGCAGCCAAGCGGGAGTTAACAATGAGCAGTTCTTC. Amino acids: CASSQAGVNNEQFF.

This clone has a handful of counts. The CDR3 loop is CARSLRPRESPLHF. Written as DNA, the CDR3 is TGTGCCAGAAGCTTGAGGCCGCGGGAGTCACCCCTCCACTTT. This chain joins TRBV5-3 and TRBJ1-6; D is unclear. TRBV5-3 has ORF status, its function being uncertain. CDR3 size: 14 residues. Between the trimmed V and J ends, which lost 1 base and 10 bases, there was a span of 12 bases.

Turning to this clone: Other DNA sequences within the sample encode an identical CDR3. The rearrangement links TRBV7-2 to TRBJ2-5; D may be TRBD2 (5 bases). Per germline, CDR1 SGHTA and CDR2 FQGNSA. Deletions cut 3 bases from V and 5 bases from J, with 13 bases between. This CDR3 has 14 residues. DNA of the CDR3: TGTGCCAGCAGCTTGGTCGGCGGGCGCGAGACCCAGTACTTC. Translation gives CASSLVGGRETQYF.

The chain employs TRBV5-1 and TRBJ2-3; 12 nucleotides line up with TRBD2. This CDR3 is built from 18 residues. After removal of 0 bases from V and 0 bases from J, the junction contained 5 bases not matched to a gene. In germline, CDR1 is SGHRS, CDR2 YFSETQ. The CDR3 region is CASSLGASGGVSTDTQYF. In nucleotides, the CDR3 is TGCGCCAGCAGCTTGGGCGCTAGCGGGGGGGTTAGCACAGATACGCAGTATTTT.

V and J are TRBV27 and TRBJ2-6, with 9 bases that match TRBD1. This CDR3 comprises 17 residues. Germline-derived CDR1 and CDR2 are MNHEY and SMNVEV (reference sequence). V lost 7 bases to trimming and J lost 1 base; unmatched junction nucleotides: 8. CDR3 in DNA: TGTGCCAGCACTCCGGGACAGGGTATATCTGGGGCCAACGTCCTGACTTTC. Translated: CASTPGQGISGANVLTF.

Only one count was recorded for this clone. An end of the junction differs from the germline gene, which may be a read error. The gene calls are TRBV7-7 and TRBJ2-1; TRBD1 aligns across 8 bases. Germline-derived CDR1 and CDR2 are SSHAT and FNYEAQ (reference sequence). The CDR3 extends over 14 amino acids. CDR3 protein: CASSLVDRGGEQFF. CDR3 DNA sequence: TGTGCTAGCAGCTTAGTCGACAGGGGAGGTGAGCAGTTCTTC. Combining the CDR3 with reference TRBV7-7 and TRBJ2-1 gives the whole variable domain GAGVSQSPRYKVTKRGQDVTLRCDPISSHATLYWYQQALGQGPEFLTYFNYEAQPDKSGLPSDRFSAERPEGSISTLTIQRTEQRDSAMYRCASSLVDRGGEQFFGPGTRLTVL.

The J gene is TRBJ1-5, the V gene TRBV19; TRBD1 matches at 9 bases. V gave up 4 bases and J gave up 3 bases; unmatched junction bases: 13. There are 18 residues in the CDR3. The germline gives CDR1 LNHDA, CDR2 SQIVND (reference sequence). The CDR3 here is CASSTWTGATYANQPQHF. The CDR3 region has the DNA TGTGCCAGTAGTACTTGGACAGGGGCAACCTATGCCAATCAGCCCCAGCATTTT.

The chain combines TRBV21-1 with TRBJ2-3; the table's D call TRBD1 went unverified against the DNA. TRBV21-1 is recorded as a pseudogene. The CDR3 is 16 amino acids. CDR3 amino acids: CASSLCQGWGRITQYF. CDR3 nucleotides: TGTGCCAGCAGCCTCTGTCAGGGTTGGGGGCGAATTACGCAGTATTTT.

The rearrangement uses TRBV3-1 (or the pseudogene TRBV3-2) and TRBJ2-4; 9 bases are a match to TRBD2. Trimming took 2 bases from V and 0 from J; bases not matched to a gene: 2. The CDR3 length is 16 residues. Germline-derived CDR1 and CDR2 are LGHDT and YNNKEL (reference sequence). The CDR3 DNA reads TGTGCCAGCAGCCAACGCGGGGGGGGAGCCAAAAACATTCAGTACTTC. Translation: CASSQRGGGAKNIQYF.

This chain connects TRBV5-6 to TRBJ1-2, with 7 bases lining up with TRBD1. Trimming took 6 bases from V and 8 from J; bases not matched to a gene: 7. The CDR3 spans 12 residues. Germline V CDR1 and CDR2: SGHDT, YYEEEE. CDR3 region: CASTEGARGYTF. The CDR3 DNA is TGTGCCAGCACCGAGGGGGCACGCGGCTACACCTTC.

This sequence joins TRBV5-1 and TRBJ2-3; TRBD1 matches at 8 bases. CDR1 is SGHRS and CDR2 is YFSETQ in the germline V gene. This CDR3 has 18 amino acids. V shed 2 bases and J 3 bases; nucleotides not matched to a gene: 14. The CDR3 sequence: CASSFNQGAPARTDTQYF. In DNA form, the CDR3 reads TGCGCCAGCAGCTTCAACCAGGGGGCCCCAGCAAGGACAGATACGCAGTATTTT. Filled out from reference TRBV5-1 and TRBJ2-3, the complete variable domain reads KAGVTQTPRYLIKTRGQQVTLSCSPISGHRSVSWYQQTPGQGLQFLFEYFSETQRNKGNFPGRFSGRQFSNSRSEMNVSTLELGDSALYLCASSFNQGAPARTDTQYFGPGTRLTVL.

In DNA, the CDR3 is TGCGCCAGCGCTGCTAATCAGGGAATTAGCACAGATACGCAGTATTTT. Amino acids: CASAANQGISTDTQYF. The chain combines TRBV4-1 with TRBJ2-3, with D perhaps TRBD1 (5 bases). Trimming took off 8 bases at V and 0 bases at J, with 18 bases between the two ends. This CDR3 is 16 amino acids long. Per germline, CDR1 MGHRA and CDR2 YSYEKL.

This clone turned up a few times. The chain combines TRBV5-4 with TRBJ2-3; D gene unclear. In germline, CDR1 is SGHNT, CDR2 YYREEE (reference sequence). The CDR3 sequence is 13 residues long. With 2 bases removed from V and 6 bases from J, the gap between germline ends came to 10 bases. The DNA for the CDR3 is TGTGCCAGCAGCTTAAGCAGGCCGGATACGCAGTATTTT. Protein product: CASSLSRPDTQYF.

The chain couples TRBV9 to TRBJ2-1, with 10 bases matching TRBD2. The CDR3 loop spans 16 amino acids. V trimming: 3 bases; J trimming: 6 bases; junction bases outside the gene matches: 9. CDR1 and CDR2 (germline): SGDLS, YYNGEE. The chain's CDR3 is CASSGLLAGDRNEQFF. The DNA of the CDR3 is TGTGCCAGCAGCGGCCTTCTAGCGGGAGACCGCAATGAGCAGTTCTTC.

The gene calls are TRBV4-3 and TRBJ2-3; TRBD2 matches at 7 bases. Germline trimming cut 0 bases from V and 3 bases from J; bases unmatched to any gene: 9. This CDR3 is 17 amino acids long. CDR1 LGHNA and CDR2 YSLEER come from the germline V gene. The CDR3 region has the DNA TGCGCCAGCAGCCAAGACAGGGCCGGCGGGAGTACAGATACGCAGTATTTT. Translated, it gives CASSQDRAGGSTDTQYF.

This clone appeared once. This chain uses TRBV3-1 (or the pseudogene TRBV3-2) with TRBJ1-1, with 7 positions matching TRBD1. CDR1 and CDR2 from the germline V gene are LGHDT and YNNKEL (reference sequence). Trimming cost V 2 bases and J 5 bases; bases outside gene matches: 5. CDR3 length: 14 residues. This CDR3 reads CASSQLVRGTEAFF. The DNA for the CDR3 is TGTGCCAGCAGCCAACTTGTCAGGGGGACTGAAGCTTTCTTT.

The chain is built from TRBV15 and TRBJ1-1, with TRBD1 as a possible D gene (5 bases). Germline CDR1 is LNHNV and CDR2 is YYDKDF (reference sequence). The CDR3 has 15 amino acids. Deletions cut 5 bases from V and 4 bases from J, with 17 bases between. Here the CDR3 DNA reads TGTGCCACCAGCGTCCCAGGGTTCAGGGTCACTGAAGCTTTCTTT. As protein: CATSVPGFRVTEAFF.

This clone was seen once. This chain joins TRBV19 and TRBJ1-5; perhaps TRBD1 as D (6 bases). Deletions cut 3 bases from V and 6 bases from J, with 15 bases between. The CDR3 covers 15 residues. Germline lookup yields CDR1 LNHDA and CDR2 SQIVND (reference sequence). The CDR3 is CASSIGNRVGQPQHF. The DNA of the CDR3 is TGTGCCAGTAGTATTGGAAACAGGGTGGGTCAGCCCCAGCATTTT. Full variable domain (outside the CDR3, taken from reference TRBV19 and TRBJ1-5): DGGITQSPKYLFRKEGQNVTLSCEQNLNHDAMYWYRQDPGQGLRLIYYSQIVNDFQKGDIAEGYSVSREKKESFPLTVTSAQKNPTAFYLCASSIGNRVGQPQHFGDGTRLSIL.

V is TRBV27 and J is TRBJ2-2; 7 nucleotides line up with TRBD2. The CDR3 loop spans 13 amino acids. V dropped 6 bases and J dropped 5; count of bases not matched to a gene: 3. In germline, CDR1 is MNHEY, CDR2 SMNVEV (reference sequence). Written as DNA, the CDR3 is TGTGCCAGCAGGGGAGCGGGGACCGGGGAGCTGTTTTTT. It translates to CASRGAGTGELFF.

This clone was detected only once. The chain links TRBV30 to TRBJ1-6, with D unclear. The germline CDR1 and CDR2 sequences are GTSNPN and SVGIG (reference sequence). The length of the CDR3 is 17 residues. Trimming took 2 bases from V and 0 from J, leaving 14 bases between them. The CDR3 region is CAWSRRVTSSYNSPLHF. The DNA for the CDR3 is TGTGCCTGGAGTCGAAGGGTCACTAGCTCCTATAATTCACCCCTCCACTTT.

The rearrangement joins TRBV19 to TRBJ1-6; 9 nucleotides align to TRBD1. V was clipped by 3 bases and J by 9 bases; unmatched bases: 9. The CDR3 length is 16 residues. Germline loops: CDR1 LNHDA, CDR2 SQIVND (reference sequence). The CDR3 sequence: CASSISGQGLISPLHF. The CDR3, as DNA: TGTGCCAGTAGTATTTCGGGACAGGGTTTGATTTCACCCCTCCACTTT.

The rearrangement joins TRBV5-1 to TRBJ2-7; D may be TRBD1 (9 bases). This CDR3 is 16 amino acids long. Per the germline V gene, CDR1 is SGHRS and CDR2 is YFSETQ. V shed 7 bases and J shed 0 bases, with 20 bases lying between them. In DNA, the CDR3 is TGCGCCAGCGGTCCCGGGAGGGACAGGGCCTCCTACGAGCAGTACTTC. This encodes CASGPGRDRASYEQYF.

This clone appeared once. This rearrangement joins TRBV28 to TRBJ1-2; D may be TRBD1 (5 bases). Germline assignment: CDR1 MDHEN and CDR2 SYDVKM. The CDR3 contains 13 residues. Trimming cost V 6 bases and J 2 bases, with 10 bases left between them. CDR3: CASRVDTNYGYTF. CDR3 sequence (DNA): TGTGCCAGCAGGGTGGACACAAACTATGGCTACACCTTC.

This sequence joins TRBV6-2 or TRBV6-3 and TRBJ2-2; 9 bases line up with TRBD1. Germline V gene sequence: CDR1 MNHEY, CDR2 SVGEGT. The CDR3 has 17 residues. The J segment lost 0 bases and the V segment lost 8 bases, leaving 10 bases of the junction unmatched. The CDR3 DNA sequence: TGTGCCAGCTGCCTGCGGGGACAGGGAGCGAACACCGGGGAGCTGTTTTTT. Amino acid sequence: CASCLRGQGANTGELFF.

The genes are TRBV6-4 and TRBJ1-6, with 8 bases matching TRBD1. Germline CDR1 MRHNA, CDR2 SNTAGT. V gave up 4 bases and J gave up 14 bases; unmatched junction bases: 16. CDR3 length: 16 residues. In DNA form, the CDR3 reads TGTGCCAGCAGTGCCCCCTTCAGGGACAGGCTGATCACCCTCCACTTT. Encoded protein: CASSAPFRDRLITLHF.

The J gene is TRBJ2-1, the V gene TRBV30, with D perhaps matching TRBD2 (5 bases). Germline CDR1 reads GTSNPN; CDR2 reads SVGIG (reference sequence). V shed 3 bases and J shed 6 bases, with 9 bases lying between them. CDR3 length: 12 residues. The CDR3 nucleotides read TGTGCCTGGAGCGCTAGCTTCAATGAGCAGTTCTTC. Its protein product is CAWSASFNEQFF.

The chain carries TRBV29-1 and TRBJ2-1, with 10 bases aligning to TRBD2. The CDR3 consists of 13 residues. Germline V CDR1 and CDR2: SQVTM, ANQGSEA. Germline trimming cut 6 bases from V and 4 bases from J; bases unmatched to any gene: 3. In DNA form, the CDR3 reads TGCAGCGTGCGGACTAGCGGTTACAATGAGCAGTTCTTC. Amino acids: CSVRTSGYNEQFF.

The chain carries TRBV7-9 and TRBJ1-2; 8 bases match TRBD1. From germline, CDR1 is SEHNR and CDR2 FQNEAQ (reference sequence). This CDR3 contains 15 residues. Trimming at V came to 2 bases and at J to 5 bases, leaving 7 bases not matched to a gene. In nucleotides, the CDR3 is TGTGCCAGCAGCTTATCAGGACAGGGCTCATATGGCTACACCTTC. This sequence encodes CASSLSGQGSYGYTF. Based on the CDR3 plus reference TRBV7-9 and TRBJ1-2, the full variable domain is DTGVSQNPRHKITKRGQNVTFRCDPISEHNRLYWYRQTLGQGPEFLTYFQNEAQLEKSRLLSDRFSAERPKGSFSTLEIQRTEQGDSAMYLCASSLSGQGSYGYTFGSGTRLTVV.